This T cell receptor beta chain appears in the sequencing data of a study of graft-versus-host responses after intestinal transplantation (dated by TCRdb to the early 2020s). About the investigation overall: Multivisceral, liver-intestinal, or isolated intestinal transplants were received by the recipients. All recipients received anti-thymocyte globulin induction followed by maintenance tacrolimus and steroids for two to four years. Alloreactive clones were identified by sequencing pre-transplant mixed lymphocyte reaction products and comparing them with unstimulated pre-transplant donor and recipient T cells. The cohort enrolled some 23 intestinal transplant recipients including one retransplant, and 3 patients lacking pretransplant specimens were excluded. Bulk TCR-beta CDR3 sequencing was used to track graft-versus-host and host-versus-graft alloreactive T cell clones in the graft, circulation and bone marrow after intestinal transplantation. Donor T cell macrochimerism was defined as a peak of at least 4% donor T cells among recipient peripheral blood mononuclear cells. Rather than going through the commercial service, samples from a few later patients were sequenced in-house on an Illumina MiSeq and processed with MiXCR. The study at large found these results: Conclusions were limited by the relatively low number and heterogeneity of intestinal transplant patients. Early after transplant, peak levels of circulating GvH clones were found to be associated with declines in HvG clones. GvH clones were found in recipient bone marrow, and some of the GvH clones appeared earlier in ileal mucosa or blood, which is consistent with an intestinal mucosal origin. Patients with donor T cell macrochimerism had high GvH to HvG T cell clonal ratios in their allografts.

To prepare the library, the immunoSEQ multiplex PCR assay was applied. Adaptive Biotechnologies carried out high-throughput TCR-beta CDR3 sequencing of genomic DNA for most patients. The authors' pipeline ran thus. TCR sequencing data were retrieved from Adaptive's ImmunoSEQ software for around 18 patients, whereas three other patients were processed with MiXCR and VDJtools. CDR3 nucleotide sequences shared by donor and recipient were removed because the origin of these sequences could not be assigned. Alloreactive clones required at least 2-fold expansion over unstimulated cells and minimum CFSE-low frequency of 0.002% (template counts) or 0.001% (read counts). Clones detected in sequenced pre-transplant spleen, lymph node, or MLR CFSE-low populations of the donor or recipient were defined as mappable. The cumulative frequency of alloreactive clones was calculated as a percentage of all sequences, weighted by copy number. TCRdb stores this immuneACCESS table with in-frame sequences only. Part of the clones is absent; in the studies checked, under half of the shortfall reflects unresolved V genes, and no reason is known for the rest. From that table come the V and J calls and clone size; the DNA was used to work out D and trimming. In this sample the table shows 15,000 to 20,000 clones, 80% to 90% of which occur a single time. The ten largest clones take up around 6% of the sample.

Comments on this clone: Its antigen is still unknown. No base quality values were provided; no much bigger clone lies one nucleotide off.

In the first month after transplant, blood samples were collected up to 4 times, and after that at least monthly when available. The germline V gene (reference sequence) sets CDR1 to SGHKS and CDR2 to YYEKEE. From the cysteine up to the phenylalanine, the CDR3 has a length of 17 residues. Left in the record is the CDR3 DNA by itself, 51 bases read in frame from the first base. The chain couples TRBV5-5 to TRBJ2-5, and 13 junctional nucleotides match TRBD2. The J call may be incorrect, as the DNA end agrees better with TRBJ2-7. The clonotype was recovered from a human patient who received an intestinal transplant, so some T cells may come from the graft donor. Source: PBMCs, taken roughly 110 days after intestinal transplant. The bases are TGTGCCAGCAGCCTGGGACATGGACTAGCGGGAGCCTACGAGCAGTACTTC. It translates to CASSLGHGLAGAYEQYF.